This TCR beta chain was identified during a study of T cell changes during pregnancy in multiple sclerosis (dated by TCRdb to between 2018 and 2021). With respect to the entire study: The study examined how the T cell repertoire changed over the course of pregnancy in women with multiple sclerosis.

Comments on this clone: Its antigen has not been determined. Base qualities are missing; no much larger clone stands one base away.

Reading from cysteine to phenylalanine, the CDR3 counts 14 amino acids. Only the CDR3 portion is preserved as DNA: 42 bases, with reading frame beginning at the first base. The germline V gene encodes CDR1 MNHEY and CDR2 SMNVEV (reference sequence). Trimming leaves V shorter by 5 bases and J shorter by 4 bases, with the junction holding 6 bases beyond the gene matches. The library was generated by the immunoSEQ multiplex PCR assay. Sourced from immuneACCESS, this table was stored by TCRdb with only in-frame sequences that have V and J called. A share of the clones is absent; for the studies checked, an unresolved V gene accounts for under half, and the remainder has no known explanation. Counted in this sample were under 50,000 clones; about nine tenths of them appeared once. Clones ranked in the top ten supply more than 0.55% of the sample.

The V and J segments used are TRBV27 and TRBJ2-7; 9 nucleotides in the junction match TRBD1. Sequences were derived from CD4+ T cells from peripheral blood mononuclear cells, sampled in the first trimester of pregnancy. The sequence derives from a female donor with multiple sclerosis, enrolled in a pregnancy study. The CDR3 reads CASSTQGARYEQYF. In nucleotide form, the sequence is TGTGCCAGCAGTACACAGGGGGCTCGTTACGAGCAGTACTTC.